This T cell receptor beta chain was sequenced during a study of beta chain features in type 1 diabetes. At the level of the study: Over all samples combined, 107,917,701 sorted cells were examined.

CDR3 size: 17 residues. Germline V lookup: CDR1 SGHVS, CDR2 FNYEAQ. The V and J ends lost 4 bases and 0 bases respectively, with 18 bases between them. A word on this clone: The target antigen is unknown.

General observations from the study: Patients with type 1 diabetes showed fewer VDJ junction insertions and more deletions.

TCRB transcripts that were expressed got sequenced, as all of the isolated RNA had been reverse transcribed. Sequencing used immunoSEQ multiplex PCR; TCRdb keeps in-frame clones, though not all of them. The table has some 400,000 clones, approximately 16% seen once. The genes are TRBV7-6 and TRBJ1-1; D not resolved. Sequencing input: naive CD4+ T cells from blood. The receptor was isolated from a woman aged 18-29 years in good health. The CDR3 coding sequence is TGTGCCAGCAGCTCATTGAACGGGTGGACTATGAACACTGAAGCTTTCTTT. Translation gives CASSSLNGWTMNTEAFF.